Included here is one T cell receptor (beta chain) sequence, with context. What this receptor recognizes is not known. The input lacks base qualities; no much larger clone sits a single base away. TCR cDNA was made using 5'RACE template switching, a step that added a universal primer site and unique molecular identifiers. Priming of cDNA synthesis was performed from both the TCR alpha and TCR beta constant segments. Library amplification involved two PCR steps, and the second step added sample barcodes and sequencing adapters. Libraries were sequenced on Illumina HiSeq 2500 (2x100 bp) or NovaSeq (2x150 bp). Under the source paper's analysis protocol: Demultiplexing of reads and collapsing into UMI consensus sequences were performed with MIGEC, and V(D)J alignment was carried out with MiXCR. Using edgeR on replicate PBMC samples, clonotypes were called vaccine-responding if FDR was below 0.01 and the log2 fold change was above 5 up to day 15. Each bulk clonotype received a CD4 or CD8 identity based on whether the sequenced CD4 or CD8 repertoire contained that clonotype at higher abundance. TCRdb reanalyzed the raw reads on its own, using fastp at Q25 for trimming and MiXCR for clone calling, and kept in-frame beta chains. Every distinct CDR3 protein forms one entry, paired with its most common genes and DNA. The V and J calls here are based on TCRdb, not the publication. The sample contains about 340,000 distinct CDR3 sequences, about 9.5% of them found a single time. The ten largest account for more than 15% of the sample.

The data originate from a study of T cells after yellow fever vaccination (dated by TCRdb to the late 2010s). About the investigation overall: The SMART-Seq v4 Ultra Low Input RNA kit was used to prepare libraries from fractions with low cell numbers. The cohort comprised two healthy male donors, one aged 18 to 30 and one aged 30 to 40 years. Blood was collected at multiple timepoints before and after primary and secondary immunization, and bulk PBMC replicates and cell subsets were isolated. To track T-cell clones before and after primary and booster YFV17D yellow fever vaccination, bulk TCR alpha and beta repertoires were sequenced longitudinally.

Overall results and qualifications from the work: Computational filtering was required because FACS-sorted repertoires could contain abundant contaminating clonotypes from the bulk population. A small fraction of clonotypes showed up in both the CD4 and CD8 compartments, probably as a result of convergent recombination. Because only two donors were included in the study, the extent to which the findings can be generalized is limited. Most clones expanded after primary vaccination were re-detected after the booster (almost 97% of CD4 and around 88% of CD8), suggesting broad memory maintenance. Compared with the primary T-cell response, the secondary T-cell response was faster but weaker, reaching its peak on day 5 rather than on day 15.

The CDR3 has 17 amino acids, counting the end cysteine and phenylalanine. Only the CDR3 DNA stays, 51 bases, in frame from base 1. V lost 0 bases and J lost 3 bases; the stretch between them is 15 bases long. CDR1 and CDR2, looked up from the germline V gene, are SGHTA and FQGNSA. The treatment or condition label, read with the paper, signifies: live attenuated yellow fever vaccine strain. At each blood-draw timepoint, two biological replicates of bulk PBMCs were obtained. PBMCs were isolated from peripheral blood using a standard Ficoll-Paque protocol. TriZol was used to extract RNA from bulk PBMCs, CD4 and CD8 fractions, and dextramer-positive and dextramer-negative fractions.

The material was PBMCs, obtained on the day of the first yellow fever vaccination. The source of this sequence is a man in his late teens or twenties who received the YFV17D yellow fever vaccine. Recombination linked TRBV7-2 to TRBJ2-4; TRBD2 is perhaps the D gene, given 5 matching bases. The nucleotide sequence is given as TGTGCCAGCAGCTTAGCTGGCAGCGTAGGAGGCAAAAACATTCAGTACTTC. It translates as CASSLAGSVGGKNIQYF.